The rows below give T cell receptor beta chains drawn from one sample of a study of blood T cells in healthy people across ages. MiXCR, applied by TCRdb to the 5' RACE reads, yields one record per CDR3 protein. The sample has some 1.5 million distinct CDR3 sequences, roughly 43% seen once. What was sequenced was blood. These receptors came from a woman between 18 and 29 years old in good health. CDR3s leave out the opening cysteine and the closing phenylalanine or tryptophan. The order of the fields is V gene, J gene, CDR3 protein.

V: TRBV28
J: TRBJ2-7
CDR3: ASISLTGREPDEQY

V: TRBV6-5
J: TRBJ2-3
CDR3: ASSYRGLFTDTQY

V: TRBV6-2/TRBV6-3
J: TRBJ2-3
CDR3: ASSYRASGSLTDTQY

V: TRBV20-1
J: TRBJ2-1
CDR3: SASGGTSGTYNEQF

V: TRBV3-1
J: NA
CDR3: AGSQGTSPNYEQY

V: TRBV28
J: TRBJ2-5
CDR3: ASSLDPSSKTQY

V: TRBV7-2
J: TRBJ1-5
CDR3: ASSFSMDRGQPQH

V: TRBV6-5
J: TRBJ2-5
CDR3: ASSMGRSQETQY

V: TRBV6-4
J: TRBJ2-3
CDR3: ASSDGDTDTQY

V: TRBV4-1
J: TRBJ1-6
CDR3: ASSQVGGNSPLH

V: TRBV12-3/TRBV12-4
J: TRBJ1-3
CDR3: ASSPRDTSSGNTIY

V: TRBV7-6
J: TRBJ2-1
CDR3: ASSCLASSYNEQF

V: TRBV4-1
J: TRBJ1-5
CDR3: ASSQESGFYPQH

V: TRBV29-1
J: TRBJ2-2
CDR3: SVDRQNTGELF

V: TRBV12-3/TRBV12-4
J: TRBJ2-1
CDR3: ASERGWSSYNEQF

V: TRBV11-2
J: TRBJ1-6
CDR3: ASSCSDCGPSSYNSPLH

V: TRBV7-9
J: TRBJ2-2
CDR3: ASSELAGVWELF

V: TRBV24-1
J: TRBJ2-3
CDR3: ATFPGRTGAESRPSADTQY

V: TRBV9
J: TRBJ2-5
CDR3: ASSVDPNSYNEQY

V: TRBV4-2
J: TRBJ1-2
CDR3: ASSQSGGYNYGYT

V: TRBV20-1
J: TRBJ2-1
CDR3: SARTSGGRPYNEQF

V: TRBV3-1
J: TRBJ2-1
CDR3: ASSQVWGKGEQF

V: TRBV6-2/TRBV6-3
J: TRBJ1-1
CDR3: ASRLGQGGNTEAF

V: TRBV4-1
J: TRBJ1-4
CDR3: ASRPRYGPNEKLF

V: TRBV24-1
J: TRBJ2-3
CDR3: ATSRTGTDTQY

V: TRBV24-1
J: TRBJ1-5
CDR3: ATSDLGWPQH

V: TRBV28
J: TRBJ1-6
CDR3: ASIGQTNSPLH

V: TRBV6-1
J: TRBJ2-7
CDR3: ASSKTGPPYEQY

V: TRBV24-1
J: TRBJ2-1
CDR3: AGDRENNEQF

V: TRBV7-2
J: TRBJ2-7
CDR3: ASSPGRQGSYEQY

V: TRBV3-1
J: TRBJ1-6
CDR3: ASSQVTGSGLPLH

V: TRBV7-2
J: TRBJ1-5
CDR3: ASSLEGTLSNQPQH

V: TRBV7-2
J: TRBJ2-1
CDR3: ASSLVGRSVGNEQF

V: TRBV12-3/TRBV12-4
J: TRBJ2-1
CDR3: ASSPFRVAGVQNEQF

V: TRBV10-3
J: TRBJ2-1
CDR3: AISERLAANEQF

V: TRBV12-3/TRBV12-4
J: TRBJ2-4
CDR3: ASSSGRAQNKNIQY

V: TRBV7-8
J: TRBJ2-7
CDR3: ASTLGDRNEQY

V: TRBV12-3/TRBV12-4
J: TRBJ2-3
CDR3: ASNDRGLELDTQY

V: TRBV9
J: TRBJ1-2
CDR3: ASSVEQRGQGAGYT

V: TRBV4-2
J: TRBJ2-7
CDR3: ASSQLLAGGPNEQY

V: TRBV20-1
J: TRBJ2-7
CDR3: SSITGTVPYEQY

V: TRBV20-1
J: TRBJ2-1
CDR3: SASAGSGYNEQF

V: TRBV7-2
J: TRBJ1-2
CDR3: ASSLEVDNYGYT

V: TRBV20-1
J: TRBJ2-5
CDR3: SAREGGRQETQY

V: TRBV5-1
J: TRBJ2-3
CDR3: ASSSDYLKGLDTDTQY

V: TRBV6-2/TRBV6-3
J: TRBJ2-2
CDR3: ASSYSPGGPDTGELF

V: TRBV7-2
J: TRBJ2-1
CDR3: ASSLGPYRGTYNEQF

V: TRBV7-2
J: TRBJ2-1
CDR3: ASSRPQDNEQF

V: TRBV11-2
J: TRBJ2-1
CDR3: ASSLISDPYNEQF

V: TRBV20-1
J: TRBJ1-1
CDR3: SVKTAPNTEAF

V: TRBV20-1
J: TRBJ2-4
CDR3: SASPGVKTRY

V: TRBV6-2/TRBV6-3
J: TRBJ2-3
CDR3: ASSALRDTQY

V: TRBV27
J: TRBJ2-5
CDR3: ASSFTGLAEETQY

V: TRBV15
J: TRBJ2-2
CDR3: ATSREAQGGTGELF

V: TRBV29-1
J: TRBJ1-2
CDR3: SVDSGGSNYGYT

V: TRBV27
J: TRBJ2-5
CDR3: ASSFLSGEQY

V: TRBV20-1
J: TRBJ2-1
CDR3: SARDPISGGVSEQF

V: TRBV10-3
J: TRBJ2-3
CDR3: AISDNSGGADTQY